The next 32 T cell receptor beta chains were all read from a single sample in a study of T cells in Graves' hyperthyroidism and ophthalmopathy. Researchers took RNA transcripts and amplified the TCR beta CDR3 regions from them. Carried out on the TCR CDR3, a first-round RT-PCR used the HTBI primer set. TCRdb analysed the multiplex PCR reads with MiXCR anew, one entry per CDR3 protein. This table has about 560,000 distinct CDR3 sequences, 46% appearing once. Sequencing used peripheral blood or thyroid tissue (not recorded which). All receptors derive from a woman between 18 and 30 years old with Graves' hyperthyroidism.

V gene TRBV29-1 combines with J gene TRBJ2-6, with TRBD1 matching 10 bases. V lost 7 bases, J lost 0 bases, and 6 bases stayed unmatched. This CDR3 has 16 residues. CDR1 and CDR2 (germline): SQVTM, ANQGSEA. CDR3 in DNA: TGCAGCGCTAGACAGGGGGCTCGCTCTGGGGCCAACGTCCTGACTTTC. Protein: CSARQGARSGANVLTF.

The chain links TRBV7-9 to TRBJ2-7; possible D gene TRBD1, 5 bases. Trimming left V 5 bases short and J 6 bases short, with 17 bases between. The CDR3 is made up of 14 amino acids. Germline assignment: CDR1 SEHNR and CDR2 FQNEAQ (reference sequence). The chain's CDR3 is CASSLNPLQGEQYF. In nucleotides, the CDR3 is TGTGCCAGCAGCCTTAACCCCCTCCAGGGCGAGCAGTACTTC.

The chain uses TRBV24-1 and TRBJ1-2; 9 positions match TRBD1. The CDR3 has 15 residues. Germline values: CDR1 KGHDR, CDR2 SFDVKD. The V segment lost 9 bases and the J segment 6 bases; nucleotides outside the gene matches: 13. The CDR3 sequence: CATPPRTGASDGYTF. The CDR3 region has the DNA TGTGCCACCCCTCCTAGGACAGGGGCCAGCGATGGCTACACCTTC.

The table lists this clonotype with a few counts. The genes are TRBV24-1 and TRBJ1-2; 9 nucleotides align to TRBD1. CDR1 KGHDR and CDR2 SFDVKD come from the germline V gene. The CDR3 runs 16 residues. The ends lost 2 bases at V and 5 bases at J; junction bases unmatched: 8. As DNA, the CDR3 is TGTGCCACCAGTGATTGGACAGGGGTCTTCGGTTATGGCTACACCTTC. Residues: CATSDWTGVFGYGYTF.

In this sample, this clonotype turned up many times. This chain joins TRBV29-1 and TRBJ1-1; no clear D gene. Trimming cost V 1 base and J 2 bases, with 5 bases left between them. Germline V CDR1 and CDR2: SQVTM, ANQGSEA. CDR3 length: 12 amino acids. CDR3 sequence (DNA): TGCAGCGTTGAAGTCAGCAACACTGAAGCTTTCTTT. Protein sequence: CSVEVSNTEAFF.

V gene TRBV10-3 combines with J gene TRBJ1-1; D is possibly TRBD1 (5 bases). V lost 5 bases and J 0 bases, leaving 13 bases between the germline ends. The CDR3 contains 15 residues. The germline CDR1 and CDR2 sequences are ENHRY and SYGVKD. DNA for the CDR3: TGTGCCATCAGTACGGGACGGCTCCTGAACACTGAAGCTTTCTTT. It is translated as CAISTGRLLNTEAFF.

This clonotype was counted many times. The chain carries TRBV7-8 and TRBJ1-5; D is unresolved. Trimming took 5 bases from V and 0 from J, leaving 14 bases between them. Germline V CDR1 and CDR2: SGHVS, FQNEAQ. The CDR3 extends over 16 amino acids. CDR3 DNA: TGTGCCAGCAGCCACTCAGCGGGCAATAGCAATCAGCCCCAGCATTTT. Translating it yields CASSHSAGNSNQPQHF.

This sequence joins TRBV14 and TRBJ1-2, with 11 bases aligning to TRBD1. The CDR3 spans 14 residues. CDR1 is SGHDN and CDR2 is FVKESK in the germline V gene. J was trimmed by 4 bases and V by 4 bases; bases with no gene match: 2. CDR3 residues: CASSRTGGFYGYTF. CDR3 DNA sequence: TGTGCCAGCAGCCGGACAGGGGGCTTCTATGGCTACACCTTC.

Worth noting for this clonotype: A read error may produce the germline difference seen at one junction end. The chain is built from TRBV7-2 and TRBJ1-1; tentative D call: TRBD1 (6 bases). Germline V CDR1 and CDR2: SGHTA, FQGNSA. CDR3 length equals 14 residues. The DNA for the CDR3 is TGTGCCAGGAGCTTATCGGGGGCTAGCACTGAAGCTTTCTTT. It specifies CARSLSGASTEAFF.

The chain uses TRBV24-1 and TRBJ2-3; 7 nucleotides line up with TRBD2. The germline V gene encodes CDR1 KGHDR and CDR2 SFDVKD. The V gene end was trimmed by 10 bases and the J gene end by 2 bases; junction bases not matched to a gene: 5. The CDR3 consists of 13 residues. The CDR3 coding sequence is TGTGCCACAAAGCGGGAAGACACAGATACGCAGTATTTT. Protein: CATKREDTDTQYF.

Only a few counts were recorded for this clonotype. This chain connects TRBV2 to TRBJ2-7, with TRBD1 matching 8 bases. The CDR3 loop spans 14 amino acids. The V segment lost 5 bases and the J segment 3 bases; nucleotides outside the gene matches: 6. Germline V gives CDR1 SNHLY, CDR2 FYNNEI. As DNA, the CDR3 is TGTGCCAGCAGTTTAAAGGACAGGGACTACGAGCAGTACTTC. Amino acids: CASSLKDRDYEQYF.

The chain uses TRBV7-9 and TRBJ1-1; 7 bases match TRBD1. The ends lost 8 bases at V and 4 bases at J; junction bases unmatched: 13. This CDR3 is 15 amino acids long. CDR1 is SEHNR, CDR2 FQNEAQ, per germline (reference sequence). CDR3 sequence: CASSPQLTGSTEAFF. The CDR3 DNA is TGTGCCAGCTCACCGCAACTGACAGGGAGCACTGAAGCTTTCTTT.

The table lists this clonotype with a few counts. The chain links TRBV7-9 to TRBJ1-5; maybe TRBD1 (5 bases). There are 13 residues in the CDR3. The germline V gene has CDR1 SEHNR and CDR2 FQNEAQ (reference sequence). Trimming removed 4 bases at V and 4 bases at J, with 8 bases between. CDR3 residues: CASSWGTNQPQHF. CDR3 DNA sequence: TGTGCCAGCAGCTGGGGCACAAATCAGCCCCAGCATTTT.

This chain joins TRBV15 and TRBJ2-7; 7 nucleotides align to TRBD2. J was trimmed by 7 bases and V by 6 bases; bases with no gene match: 15. CDR3 size: 15 residues. Germline CDR1 reads LNHNV; CDR2 reads YYDKDF (reference sequence). CDR3: CATSVVTGGPLEQYF. In nucleotides, the CDR3 is TGTGCCACCAGTGTCGTGACGGGAGGTCCACTGGAGCAGTACTTC.

To note about this clonotype: Given a much more abundant clone one base away, this may be a read error. The chain uses TRBV7-9 and TRBJ2-7; 10 nucleotides match TRBD1. CDR1 and CDR2 (germline): SEHNR, FQNEAQ (reference sequence). There are 13 residues in the CDR3. CDR3 in amino acids: CATTGQGDYERYF. As DNA, the CDR3 is TGTGCCACAACCGGACAGGGGGACTACGAGCGGTACTTC.

The chain combines TRBV5-1 with TRBJ2-7; perhaps TRBD1 as D (7 bases). CDR3 size: 15 residues. Germline V gene sequence: CDR1 SGHRS, CDR2 YFSETQ. V lost 3 bases and J 2 bases, leaving 15 bases between the germline ends. The CDR3 DNA is TGCGCCAGCAGCTGGGGGGACAGTTCTACCTACGAGCAGTACTTC. Translating gives CASSWGDSSTYEQYF.

The chain employs TRBV12-3 or TRBV12-4 and TRBJ2-6; TRBD1 agrees at 7 bases. The V and J ends lost 4 bases and 12 bases, in that order; junction bases with no gene match: 6. The CDR3 covers 13 residues. CDR3 region: CASSSPRTGVLTF. CDR3 sequence (DNA): TGTGCCAGCAGTTCCCCTCGGACAGGCGTCCTGACTTTC.

Comments on this clonotype: A read error may account for a junction end that differs from germline. The V call is TRBV7-2, the J call TRBJ2-7, with D unclear. CDR1 SGHTA and CDR2 FQGNSA come from the germline V gene. This CDR3 is built from 13 residues. The CDR3 reads CASSLVQSYEQYF. The CDR3 DNA follows: TGCGCCAGCAGCTTGGTTCAGTCCTACGAGCAGTACTTC.

To note about this clonotype: A much larger clone is a single base away; this may be a read error. V usage is TRBV9 and J usage is TRBJ1-6; D is possibly TRBD1 (6 bases). The V gene lost 3 bases and the J gene lost 9 bases, with 16 bases spanning the gap. CDR1 is SGDLS and CDR2 is YYNGEE in the germline V gene. This CDR3 is built from 15 residues. CDR3 in DNA: TGTGCCAGCAGCGGATCCGCCAGGGGTAGTTCACCCCTCCACTTT. As protein: CASSGSARGSSPLHF.

This clonotype occurred a few times. The chain uses TRBV13 and TRBJ2-7; D remains unclear. The CDR3 is 12 residues long. The V end lost 5 bases, the J end lost 4 bases, and 9 bases lay between the germline ends. In germline, CDR1 is PRHDT, CDR2 FYEKMQ (reference sequence). The DNA for the CDR3 is TGTGCCAGCAGCCCAACTCCTTACGAGCAGTACTTC. Amino acids: CASSPTPYEQYF. Full variable domain (outside the CDR3, taken from reference TRBV13 and TRBJ2-7): AAGVIQSPRHLIKEKRETATLKCYPIPRHDTVYWYQQGPGQDPQFLISFYEKMQSDKGSIPDRFSAQQFSDYHSELNMSSLELGDSALYFCASSPTPYEQYFGPGTRLTVT.

The chain combines TRBV7-2 with TRBJ2-7, with D perhaps assigned TRBD1 or TRBD2 (5 bases each). The CDR3 length is 15 residues. Germline V gene sequence: CDR1 SGHTA, CDR2 FQGNSA. V shed 8 bases and J shed 5 bases, with 22 bases lying between them. CDR3 sequence: CASSPGAAGAHEQYF. The CDR3, as DNA: TGTGCCAGCTCACCTGGGGCCGCCGGGGCACACGAGCAGTACTTC.

V gene TRBV29-1 combines with J gene TRBJ2-3, with 9 bases aligning to TRBD2. Looked up from germline, CDR1 is SQVTM and CDR2 is ANQGSEA. The junction had 5 bases not matched to a gene; V was cut back by 8 bases and J by 5 bases. The CDR3 runs 12 residues. CDR3 residues: CSLAGGGDTQYF. The CDR3 DNA is TGCAGCTTGGCGGGAGGGGGAGATACGCAGTATTTT.

This clonotype was counted at least ten times. This rearrangement joins TRBV20-1 to TRBJ2-7; maybe TRBD2 (5 bases). Germline values: CDR1 DFQATT, CDR2 SNEGSKA (reference sequence). V was pared by 6 bases and J by 3 bases, with 15 bases between. CDR3 size: 13 residues. This chain's CDR3 is CSAPSGSDYEQYF. The CDR3 DNA reads TGCAGTGCGCCCTCGGGTAGCGACTACGAGCAGTACTTC.

This chain connects TRBV29-1 to TRBJ2-2; 7 bases match TRBD1. V lost 0 bases, J lost 6 bases, and 16 bases stayed unmatched. The germline gives CDR1 SQVTM, CDR2 ANQGSEA. The CDR3 covers 18 residues. CDR3 loop: CSVEEDGFRGTVAGELFF. CDR3 sequence (DNA): TGCAGCGTTGAAGAAGATGGCTTTAGGGGGACAGTGGCCGGGGAGCTGTTTTTT.

The gene calls are TRBV5-1 and TRBJ1-1; D not certain. The CDR3 has 14 residues. The V gene's germline CDR1 is SGHRS and CDR2 YFSETQ. V was pared by 0 bases and J by 3 bases, with 9 bases between. CDR3 residues: CASSLEYGDTEAFF. CDR3 bases: TGCGCCAGCAGCTTGGAATACGGAGACACTGAAGCTTTCTTT.

This clonotype was picked up a small number of times. The rearrangement uses TRBV7-9 and TRBJ1-3; no clear D. V was cut by 2 bases and J by 2 bases, with 13 bases left in between. CDR3 length: 16 residues. The V gene's germline CDR1 is SEHNR and CDR2 FQNEAQ (reference sequence). The CDR3 spells CASSLSSDPPGNTIYF. CDR3 coding DNA: TGTGCCAGCAGCTTATCTTCAGATCCCCCTGGAAACACCATATATTTT.

Only a few counts were recorded for this clonotype. The CDR3 loop is CASSSEVAGGFEAFF. The CDR3 DNA follows: TGTGCCAGCAGTTCTGAGGTCGCAGGGGGCTTTGAAGCTTTCTTT. The chain couples TRBV7-2 to TRBJ1-1, with 8 bases matching TRBD1. Losses at the gene ends were 6 bases for V and 7 bases for J; bases not matched to a gene: 13. The germline CDR1 and CDR2 sequences are SGHTA and FQGNSA. The CDR3 length is 15 residues.

This chain connects TRBV2 to TRBJ1-2; 12 nucleotides match TRBD1. CDR1 is SNHLY and CDR2 is FYNNEI in the germline V gene. V trimming: 3 bases; J trimming: 7 bases; junction bases outside the gene matches: 0. This CDR3 has 13 amino acids. The CDR3 is CASSEGQGAGYTF. DNA of the CDR3: TGTGCCAGCAGTGAGGGACAGGGGGCTGGCTACACCTTC. The full variable domain, its missing parts supplied by reference TRBV2 and TRBJ1-2, is EPEVTQTPSHQVTQMGQEVILRCVPISNHLYFYWYRQILGQKVEFLVSFYNNEISEKSEIFDDQFSVERPDGSNFTLKIRSTKLEDSAMYFCASSEGQGAGYTFGSGTRLTVV.

This clonotype was seen a handful of times. The rearrangement joins TRBV9 to TRBJ2-7; the D is unclear. Germline loops: CDR1 SGDLS, CDR2 YYNGEE. The CDR3 has 14 residues. V was cut by 3 bases and J by 0 bases, with 10 bases left in between. The CDR3 DNA sequence: TGTGCCAGCAGCGCCCGATTCACCTCCTACGAGCAGTACTTC. This codes for CASSARFTSYEQYF.

V is TRBV7-2 and J is TRBJ2-5; TRBD1 matches at 8 bases. Germline V CDR1 and CDR2: SGHTA, FQGNSA. The V segment lost 5 bases and the J segment 5 bases; nucleotides outside the gene matches: 4. The CDR3 spans 13 residues. The CDR3 loop is CASSVRGPETQYF. The CDR3 DNA is TGTGCCAGCAGCGTCAGGGGGCCGGAGACCCAGTACTTC.

The chain joins TRBV19 to TRBJ1-5; no definite D call. Trimming took 1 base from V and 10 from J, leaving 11 bases between them. This CDR3 spans 13 amino acids. Germline lookup yields CDR1 LNHDA and CDR2 SQIVND (reference sequence). The CDR3 region is CASSIGTAGPQHF. In DNA form, the CDR3 reads TGTGCCAGTAGTATAGGGACTGCGGGACCCCAGCATTTT. Combining the CDR3 with reference TRBV19 and TRBJ1-5 gives the whole variable domain DGGITQSPKYLFRKEGQNVTLSCEQNLNHDAMYWYRQDPGQGLRLIYYSQIVNDFQKGDIAEGYSVSREKKESFPLTVTSAQKNPTAFYLCASSIGTAGPQHFGDGTRLSIL.

The chain couples TRBV7-8 to TRBJ2-7, with a possible D match to TRBD1 (6 bases). The germline V gene has CDR1 SGHVS and CDR2 FQNEAQ. Trimming left V 0 bases short and J 2 bases short, with 14 bases between. The CDR3 length is 16 residues. CDR3 in amino acids: CASSLAPGHTTYEQYF. DNA for the CDR3: TGTGCCAGCAGCTTAGCCCCGGGACATACAACCTACGAGCAGTACTTC.